Listed here are 8 T cell receptor beta chains from one sample, sequenced in a study of CD8 T cells in Susac syndrome. The RNA input was about 0.5 to 1 ug, and it was reverse transcribed with random hexamers. TCRdb used MiXCR to reprocess the immunoSEQ multiplex PCR reads, holding one entry per CDR3 protein. The sample contains 70,000 to 100,000 distinct CDR3 sequences, about 96% of which appear only once. The sample consisted of CD8+ T cells from PBMCs. The receptor set was obtained from a human donor with Susac syndrome.

The chain couples TRBV30 to TRBJ2-3; 10 bases align to TRBD2. Germline values: CDR1 GTSNPN, CDR2 SVGIG (reference sequence). V shed 3 bases and J 1 base; nucleotides not matched to a gene: 4. The CDR3 is 15 residues long. DNA for the CDR3: TGTGCCTGGAGCCAAACTAGCGGGGGCACAGATACGCAGTATTTT. Translating gives CAWSQTSGGTDTQYF.

V gene TRBV3-1 combines with J gene TRBJ2-5; TRBD2 matches 9 bases. Trimming removed 4 bases from V and 5 bases from J; junction bases left unmatched: 11. The CDR3 has 16 amino acids. CDR1 and CDR2 (germline): LGHDT, YNNKEL (reference sequence). CDR3 DNA sequence: TGTGCCAGCAGCCTTGGAGCGGGACTAGCTGGGGAGACCCAGTACTTC. It translates to CASSLGAGLAGETQYF.

The chain combines TRBV29-1 with TRBJ2-1, with D possibly TRBD2 on 7 matching bases. Germline CDR1 SQVTM, CDR2 ANQGSEA. CDR3 size: 13 residues. V was shortened by 5 bases and J by 5 bases, with 13 bases between the two germline ends. CDR3 protein: CSVRGGGNNEQFF. The CDR3 nucleotides are TGCAGCGTTAGAGGGGGGGGGAACAATGAGCAGTTCTTC.

This clonotype was found once. The chain joins TRBV6-2 or TRBV6-3 to TRBJ1-1, with D unresolved. The V gene lost 7 bases and the J gene lost 7 bases, with 16 bases spanning the gap. This CDR3 region has 13 residues. CDR1 is MNHEY and CDR2 is SVGEGT in the germline V gene. Here the CDR3 reads CASTRSGHLEAFF. The CDR3 coding sequence is TGTGCCAGCACCCGATCGGGCCACCTTGAAGCTTTCTTT.

CDR3 loop: CSARDRLAGVLPSTDTQYF. The CDR3 coding sequence is TGCAGTGCTAGAGATCGTCTAGCGGGAGTCTTACCAAGCACAGATACGCAGTATTTT. The rearrangement joins TRBV20-1 to TRBJ2-3; 10 bases are a match to TRBD2. Germline assignment: CDR1 DFQATT and CDR2 SNEGSKA (reference sequence). The trim removed 0 bases at V and 0 bases at J, leaving 12 bases unmatched. This CDR3 has 19 residues.

The chain recombines TRBV6-2 or TRBV6-3 with TRBJ2-1; TRBD2 matches at 10 bases. This CDR3 is built from 10 residues. Germline-derived CDR1 and CDR2 are MNHEY and SVGEGT. Trimming removed 10 bases from V and 14 bases from J; junction bases left unmatched: 5. The CDR3 loop reads CATKGTSEFF. CDR3 nucleotide sequence: TGTGCCACCAAGGGGACTAGCGAGTTCTTC.

V and J are TRBV29-1 and TRBJ2-7, with D hard to call. Trimming stripped 4 bases from V and 3 bases from J, with 1 base between. The CDR3 spans 9 residues. CDR1 and CDR2 from the germline V gene are SQVTM and ANQGSEA. DNA for the CDR3: TGCAGCGTTGGCTACGAGCAGTACTTC. This codes for CSVGYEQYF.

The chain couples TRBV29-1 to TRBJ2-7, with a tentative D call TRBD2 (5 bases). With 5 bases removed from V and 3 bases from J, the gap between germline ends came to 14 bases. The germline CDR1 and CDR2 sequences are SQVTM and ANQGSEA. CDR3 length: 13 residues. CDR3 loop: CSVLTGINYEQYF. CDR3 nucleotide sequence: TGCAGCGTTCTTACGGGGATCAACTACGAGCAGTACTTC.